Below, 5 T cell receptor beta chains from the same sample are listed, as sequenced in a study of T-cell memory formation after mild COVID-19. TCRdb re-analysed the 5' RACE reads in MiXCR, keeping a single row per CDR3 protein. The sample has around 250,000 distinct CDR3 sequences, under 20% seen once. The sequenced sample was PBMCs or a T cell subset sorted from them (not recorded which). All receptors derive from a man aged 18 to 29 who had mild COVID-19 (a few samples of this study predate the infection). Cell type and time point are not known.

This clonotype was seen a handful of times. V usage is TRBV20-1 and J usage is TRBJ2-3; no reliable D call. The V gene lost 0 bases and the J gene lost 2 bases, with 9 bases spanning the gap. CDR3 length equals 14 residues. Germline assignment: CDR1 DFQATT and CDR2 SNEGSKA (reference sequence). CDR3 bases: TGCAGTGCTAGAGATCAGGACCCCACAGATACGCAGTATTTT. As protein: CSARDQDPTDTQYF.

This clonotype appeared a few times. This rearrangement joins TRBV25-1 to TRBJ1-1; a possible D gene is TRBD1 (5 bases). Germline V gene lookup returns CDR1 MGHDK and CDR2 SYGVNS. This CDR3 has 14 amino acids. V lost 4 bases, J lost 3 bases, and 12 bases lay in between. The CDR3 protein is CASSGGFLDTEAFF. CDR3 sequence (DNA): TGTGCCAGCAGTGGGGGGTTTTTGGACACTGAAGCTTTCTTT.

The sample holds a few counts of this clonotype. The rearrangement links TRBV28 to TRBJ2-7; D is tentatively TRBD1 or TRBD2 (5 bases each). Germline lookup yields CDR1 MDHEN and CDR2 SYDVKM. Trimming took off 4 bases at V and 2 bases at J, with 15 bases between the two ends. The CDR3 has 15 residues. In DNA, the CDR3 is TGTGCCAGCAGTTCCCTTGGGACGGAGACCTACGAGCAGTACTTC. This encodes CASSSLGTETYEQYF.

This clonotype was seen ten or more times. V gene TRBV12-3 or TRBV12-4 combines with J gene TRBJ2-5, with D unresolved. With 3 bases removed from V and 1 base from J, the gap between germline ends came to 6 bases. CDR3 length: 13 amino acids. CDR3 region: CASSFRGQETQYF. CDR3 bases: TGTGCCAGCAGTTTTCGTGGCCAAGAGACCCAGTACTTC.

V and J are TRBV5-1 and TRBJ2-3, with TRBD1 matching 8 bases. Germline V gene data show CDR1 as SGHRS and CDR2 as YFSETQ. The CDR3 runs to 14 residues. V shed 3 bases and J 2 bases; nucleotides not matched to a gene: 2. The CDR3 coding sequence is TGCGCCAGCAGCTCGGGACAGGACACAGATACGCAGTATTTT. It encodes CASSSGQDTDTQYF.